These 19 T cell receptor beta chains were all obtained from the same sample, sequenced in a study of shared T cell receptors in the human thymus. Produced via immunoSEQ multiplex PCR; TCRdb's table is partial and in-frame only. The sample has approximately 730,000 clones; 80% to 90% are singletons. These data also featured in a second study, about human thymus T cells.

The sequenced material came from thymocytes. The receptor source for this set is a girl in the first two years of life with a congenital heart defect.

This sequence joins TRBV4-3 and TRBJ1-1, with TRBD1 identical over 8 bases. With V trimmed by 1 base and J by 4 bases, 5 bases remained unmatched. The CDR3 length is 15 residues. CDR1 is LGHNA, CDR2 YSLEER, per germline. The CDR3 nucleotides are TGCGCCAGCAGCCAAGGAGCAGGGGGCGGCACTGAAGCTTTCTTT. It encodes CASSQGAGGGTEAFF.

This chain connects TRBV2 to TRBJ2-3; 10 nucleotides line up with TRBD1. The CDR3 has 15 residues. The V gene end was trimmed by 7 bases and the J gene end by 6 bases; junction bases not matched to a gene: 10. From germline, CDR1 is SNHLY and CDR2 FYNNEI. The CDR3 region has the DNA TGTGCCAGCACCCAACAGACAGGGGGCGAGGATACGCAGTATTTT. As protein: CASTQQTGGEDTQYF.

This sequence joins TRBV5-1 and TRBJ1-1; no clear D gene. Germline V gene lookup returns CDR1 SGHRS and CDR2 YFSETQ. Trimming took off 0 bases at V and 5 bases at J, with 14 bases between the two ends. The CDR3 extends over 15 amino acids. CDR3 sequence: CASSLVGEVRTEAFF. CDR3 DNA sequence: TGCGCCAGCAGCTTGGTCGGGGAAGTGAGGACTGAAGCTTTCTTT.

The chain combines TRBV14 with TRBJ1-2; D unresolved. CDR3 size: 17 residues. The V and J ends lost 4 bases and 7 bases respectively, with 25 bases between them. CDR1 and CDR2 (germline): SGHDN, FVKESK. CDR3 residues: CASSPITAGSYRGGYTF. In DNA, the CDR3 is TGTGCCAGCAGCCCCATAACAGCGGGATCGTATCGTGGTGGCTACACCTTC.

V usage is TRBV7-9 and J usage is TRBJ1-3; D remains ambiguous. The V gene's germline CDR1 is SEHNR and CDR2 FQNEAQ (reference sequence). This CDR3 is built from 14 residues. V gave up 5 bases and J gave up 4 bases, with 12 bases separating them. The CDR3 nucleotides are TGTGCCAGCAGCCTAGGGCAGAGGGGAAACACCATATATTTT. Amino acid sequence: CASSLGQRGNTIYF. The full variable domain, rest sourced from reference TRBV7-9 and TRBJ1-3, is DTGVSQNPRHKITKRGQNVTFRCDPISEHNRLYWYRQTLGQGPEFLTYFQNEAQLEKSRLLSDRFSAERPKGSFSTLEIQRTEQGDSAMYLCASSLGQRGNTIYFGEGSWLTVV.

V is TRBV7-9 and J is TRBJ1-1, with TRBD1 as a possible D gene (6 bases). The CDR3 extends over 16 amino acids. V was cut by 7 bases and J by 2 bases, with 20 bases left in between. In germline, CDR1 is SEHNR, CDR2 FQNEAQ (reference sequence). The CDR3 nucleotides are TGTGCCAGCACGTTAGGACAGACATTTACCAACACTGAAGCTTTCTTT. This translates into CASTLGQTFTNTEAFF.

The chain joins TRBV5-6 to TRBJ1-2, with a possible D match to TRBD1 (5 bases). CDR1 is SGHDT and CDR2 is YYEEEE in the germline V gene. CDR3 length equals 15 residues. V lost 0 bases to trimming and J lost 11 bases, with 20 bases between them. CDR3 loop: CASSLAGPVRGGYTF. CDR3 in DNA: TGTGCCAGCAGCTTGGCCGGTCCCGTTCGTGGGGGGTACACCTTC.

The chain couples TRBV6-5 to TRBJ1-1, with 10 bases lining up with TRBD1. The V gene's germline CDR1 is MNHEY and CDR2 SVGAGI. J lost 3 bases, V lost 8 bases, and 6 bases had no gene match. This CDR3 spans 14 amino acids. In DNA form, the CDR3 reads TGTGCCAGCGAACCCGGGACAGGGGACACTGAAGCTTTCTTT. Residues: CASEPGTGDTEAFF.

V and J are TRBV5-1 and TRBJ1-2; 8 bases agree with TRBD1. CDR1 and CDR2 from the germline V gene are SGHRS and YFSETQ. Trimming at V came to 4 bases and at J to 4 bases, leaving 12 bases not matched to a gene. This CDR3 is built from 16 residues. In DNA form, the CDR3 reads TGCGCCAGCAGCCGCATCGGACAGGGTGATGGCTATGGCTACACCTTC. As protein: CASSRIGQGDGYGYTF.

This chain connects TRBV18 to TRBJ1-2, with a weak D call TRBD1 (5 bases). The CDR3 covers 18 residues. Germline lookup yields CDR1 KGHSH and CDR2 LQKENI. Trimming left V 1 base short and J 6 bases short, with 24 bases between. The CDR3, as DNA: TGTGCCAGCTCACCACAGAAGGACACCCCAAAGATGGGGAATGGCTACACCTTC. Translated: CASSPQKDTPKMGNGYTF.

This clone was found once. This chain connects TRBV9 to TRBJ1-2; D is unclear. Germline lookup yields CDR1 SGDLS and CDR2 YYNGEE. The CDR3 length is 14 residues. The ends were cut back, 0 bases at V and 6 bases at J, with 12 bases in the middle. The CDR3 nucleotides are TGTGCCAGCAGCGTAGATACAGTGGCCCATGGCTACACCTTC. Translated, it gives CASSVDTVAHGYTF.

The gene calls are TRBV30 and TRBJ1-1, with D uncertain. The germline gives CDR1 GTSNPN, CDR2 SVGIG (reference sequence). The CDR3 has 18 amino acids. V was cut by 0 bases and J by 0 bases, with 20 bases left in between. CDR3 nucleotides: TGTGCCTGGAGTGTTCTCTCGTGGCCCCAAAGTATGAACACTGAAGCTTTCTTT. This gives the protein CAWSVLSWPQSMNTEAFF.

The chain has TRBV11-2 and TRBJ2-7; 8 bases agree with TRBD1. The CDR3 consists of 15 residues. Looked up from germline, CDR1 is SGHAT and CDR2 is FQNNGV. V was pared by 5 bases and J by 5 bases, with 11 bases of the junction left unmatched. The CDR3 region has the DNA TGTGCCAGCAGCACCCGGACAGGGATTGAGGACGAGCAGTACTTC. It translates to CASSTRTGIEDEQYF.

The gene calls are TRBV5-8 and TRBJ2-5; 9 nucleotides align to TRBD2. The CDR3 extends over 16 amino acids. In germline, CDR1 is SGHTS, CDR2 YDEGEE. The junction had 13 bases not matched to a gene; V was cut back by 9 bases and J by 1 base. The DNA for the CDR3 is TGTGCCACCCGACTAGCGGAACATAATCCCCAAGAGACCCAGTACTTC. Protein: CATRLAEHNPQETQYF.

The chain links TRBV11-2 to TRBJ1-2; tentatively, D is TRBD1 (5 bases). Trimming took 1 base from V and 4 from J, leaving 13 bases between them. CDR1 is SGHAT and CDR2 is FQNNGV in the germline V gene. There are 15 residues in the CDR3. CDR3 in DNA: TGTGCCAGCAGCTTAGTGATGGGGGGTAGCTATGGCTACACCTTC. This codes for CASSLVMGGSYGYTF.

V and J are TRBV29-1 and TRBJ1-1; D not certain. Trimming removed 7 bases from V and 4 bases from J, with 19 bases in between. The V gene's germline CDR1 is SQVTM and CDR2 ANQGSEA. The CDR3 runs to 14 residues. This CDR3 is CSAFVGRLLTEAFF. The CDR3 nucleotides read TGCAGCGCCTTTGTCGGCAGGTTGCTCACTGAAGCTTTCTTT.

This clone was observed a handful of times. The chain combines TRBV2 with TRBJ2-1; perhaps TRBD1 as D (6 bases). V lost 6 bases, J lost 6 bases, and 18 bases lay in between. The CDR3 is made up of 15 amino acids. From germline, CDR1 is SNHLY and CDR2 FYNNEI. The CDR3 bases are TGTGCCAGCAGGGGGGCCTACTTGTCTCCCAATGAGCAGTTCTTC. Its protein is CASRGAYLSPNEQFF.

The V and J genes are TRBV7-2 and TRBJ1-3; no clear D gene. CDR1 and CDR2 (germline): SGHTA, FQGNSA. The ends were cut back, 2 bases at V and 3 bases at J, with 20 bases in the middle. The CDR3 spans 18 residues. The CDR3 nucleotides read TGTGCCAGCAGCTTACGAAGTCGTCGGCTCTCGGGTGGAAACACCATATATTTT. As protein: CASSLRSRRLSGGNTIYF. Full variable domain (rest looked up from reference TRBV7-2 and TRBJ1-3): GAGVSQSPSNKVTEKGKDVELRCDPISGHTALYWYRQSLGQGLEFLIYFQGNSAPDKSGLPSDRFSAERTGGSVSTLTIQRTQQEDSAVYLCASSLRSRRLSGGNTIYFGEGSWLTVV.

CDR3 loop: CASSVSLTGSANYGYTF. As DNA, the CDR3 is TGTGCCAGCAGCGTTAGCCTGACCGGTTCTGCTAACTATGGCTACACCTTC. The gene calls are TRBV9 and TRBJ1-2; D unclear. The V end lost 2 bases, the J end lost 0 bases, and 17 bases lay between the germline ends. The CDR3 has 17 amino acids. The V gene's germline CDR1 is SGDLS and CDR2 YYNGEE.